These 5 T cell receptor beta chains share one sample of origin, sequenced in a study of long-term antiretroviral therapy in people with HIV. At the survey level, the v3.0 immunoSEQ assay was run. Measured with immunoSEQ multiplex PCR; TCRdb has only the in-frame clones, and not every one. The table records about 33,000 clones, 65% to 80% of them present only once. The sample consisted of unsorted PBMCs, taken 2 years after starting antiretroviral therapy. The receptors here all came from a woman in her 50s with HIV.

The genes are TRBV11-1 and TRBJ1-5; D gene unclear. Trimming took 3 bases from V and 1 from J, leaving 4 bases between them. The CDR3 consists of 13 residues. Germline V lookup: CDR1 SGHAT, CDR2 FQDESV (reference sequence). The CDR3 spells CASSLGSNQPQHF. The CDR3 DNA follows: TGTGCCAGCAGCTTGGGGAGCAATCAGCCCCAGCATTTT.

This clone has a handful of counts. This rearrangement joins TRBV10-1 to TRBJ2-1, with D possibly matching TRBD1 (6 bases). Trimming removed 6 bases at V and 8 bases at J, with 20 bases between. The CDR3 sequence is 15 residues long. Germline V gene sequence: CDR1 WNHNN, CDR2 SYGVQD (reference sequence). The CDR3 protein is CASRSTDRPTDEQFF. CDR3 in DNA: TGCGCCAGCAGATCAACTGACAGGCCCACGGATGAGCAGTTCTTC.

V and J are TRBV6-6 and TRBJ2-2, with 8 bases that match TRBD1. Germline CDR1 and CDR2: MNHNY and SVGAGI (reference sequence). V trimming: 7 bases; J trimming: 5 bases; junction bases outside the gene matches: 9. This CDR3 is built from 15 residues. The CDR3 sequence is CASISGTGGTGELFF. The CDR3 DNA follows: TGTGCCAGCATCTCCGGGACAGGAGGAACCGGGGAGCTGTTTTTT.

The genes are TRBV5-6 and TRBJ2-7, with 8 bases fitting TRBD2. V dropped 0 bases and J dropped 4; count of bases not matched to a gene: 6. Germline values: CDR1 SGHDT, CDR2 YYEEEE. The CDR3 covers 15 residues. The CDR3 reads CASSLAGAGAYEQYF. CDR3 in DNA: TGTGCCAGCAGCTTGGCAGGAGCGGGAGCTTACGAGCAGTACTTC.

The gene calls are TRBV7-8 and TRBJ2-7; D is unclear. The CDR3 sequence is 12 residues long. Trimming left V 5 bases short and J 7 bases short, with 12 bases between. The germline gives CDR1 SGHVS, CDR2 FQNEAQ. DNA of the CDR3: TGTGCCAGCAGCCCGCGGTACGTTGAGCAGTACTTC. Encoded protein: CASSPRYVEQYF.